This TCR beta chain was sequenced in a study of glioma-infiltrating T cells after dendritic cell vaccination. Overall study: Dendritic cells derived from monocytes and pulsed with autologous tumor lysate formed the vaccine. General study points: The cohort had few patients with full blood and tumor sets.

Time point given: after dendritic cell vaccination, including at tumor progression/relapse. Only patients with spare fresh-frozen tumor and over two years of follow-up were included. All glioblastoma patients lacked an isocitrate dehydrogenase mutation. This table comes from immunoSEQ multiplex PCR, and its TCRdb copy is limited to in-frame clones, with some not included. Of roughly 100,000 clones listed, roughly four fifths are singletons. The CDR3 consists of 13 residues. Trimming removed 8 bases from V and 2 bases from J; junction bases left unmatched: 8. Germline-derived CDR1 and CDR2 are SQVTM and ANQGSEA. About this clone: Its matching antigen is unknown.

The sample was blood, taken after dendritic cell vaccination. This sequence originates from a human donor with glioblastoma. The rearrangement links TRBV29-1 to TRBJ1-1; 7 positions match TRBD1. CDR3 sequence reads: CSILGQTNTEAFF. The CDR3 bases are TGCAGCATCCTGGGACAGACAAACACTGAAGCTTTCTTT.